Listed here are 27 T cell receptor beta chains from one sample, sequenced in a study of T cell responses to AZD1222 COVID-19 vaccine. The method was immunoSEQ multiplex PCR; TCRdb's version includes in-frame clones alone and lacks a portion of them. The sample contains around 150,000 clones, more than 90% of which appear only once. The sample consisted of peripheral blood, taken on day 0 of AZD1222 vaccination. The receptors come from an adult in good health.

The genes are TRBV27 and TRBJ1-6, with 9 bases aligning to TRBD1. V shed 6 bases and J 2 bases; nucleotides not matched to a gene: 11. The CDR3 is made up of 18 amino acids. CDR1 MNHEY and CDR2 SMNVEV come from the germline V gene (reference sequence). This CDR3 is CASSPGTGWMTYNSPLHF. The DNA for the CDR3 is TGTGCCAGCAGCCCCGGGACAGGGTGGATGACCTATAATTCACCCCTCCACTTT.

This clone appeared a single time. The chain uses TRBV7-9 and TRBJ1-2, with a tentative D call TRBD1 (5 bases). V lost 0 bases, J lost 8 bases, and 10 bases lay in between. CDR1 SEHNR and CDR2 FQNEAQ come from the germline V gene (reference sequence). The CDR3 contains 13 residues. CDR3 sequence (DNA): TGTGCCAGCAGCTTAGCGGGGCTAGACGGCTACACCTTC. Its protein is CASSLAGLDGYTF.

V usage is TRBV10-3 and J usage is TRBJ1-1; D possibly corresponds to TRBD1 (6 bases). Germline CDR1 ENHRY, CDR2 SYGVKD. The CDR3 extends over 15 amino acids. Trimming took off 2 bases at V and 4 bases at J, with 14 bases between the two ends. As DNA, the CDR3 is TGTGCCATCAGTGAGACAGGGAAGTTGAGCACTGAAGCTTTCTTT. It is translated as CAISETGKLSTEAFF.

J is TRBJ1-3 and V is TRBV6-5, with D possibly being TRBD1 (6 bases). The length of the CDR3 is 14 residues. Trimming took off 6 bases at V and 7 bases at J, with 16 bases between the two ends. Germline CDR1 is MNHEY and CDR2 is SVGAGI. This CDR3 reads CASRGDTRRNTIYF. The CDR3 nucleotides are TGTGCCAGCAGGGGGGACACCCGGCGGAACACCATATATTTT.

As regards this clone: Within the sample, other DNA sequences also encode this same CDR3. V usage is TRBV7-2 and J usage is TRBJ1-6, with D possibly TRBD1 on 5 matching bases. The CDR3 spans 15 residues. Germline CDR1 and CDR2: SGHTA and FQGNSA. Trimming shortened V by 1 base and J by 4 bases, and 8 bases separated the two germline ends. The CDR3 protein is CASSLGRAYNSPLHF. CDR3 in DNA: TGTGCCAGCAGCTTAGGCAGGGCGTATAATTCACCCCTCCACTTT.

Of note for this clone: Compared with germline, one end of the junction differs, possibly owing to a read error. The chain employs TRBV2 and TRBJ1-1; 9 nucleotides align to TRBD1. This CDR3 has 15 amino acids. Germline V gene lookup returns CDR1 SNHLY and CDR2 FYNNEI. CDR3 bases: TGTGCCAGCAGTGAAATTACAGGGGGCCCCACTCAAGCTTTCTTT. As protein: CASSEITGGPTQAFF.

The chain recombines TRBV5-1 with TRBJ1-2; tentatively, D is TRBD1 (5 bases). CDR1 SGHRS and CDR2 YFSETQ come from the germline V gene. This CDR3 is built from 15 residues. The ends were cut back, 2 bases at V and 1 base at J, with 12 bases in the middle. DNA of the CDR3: TGCGCCAGCAGCTTTATAGGGCAGGGTAACTATGGCTACACCTTC. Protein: CASSFIGQGNYGYTF.

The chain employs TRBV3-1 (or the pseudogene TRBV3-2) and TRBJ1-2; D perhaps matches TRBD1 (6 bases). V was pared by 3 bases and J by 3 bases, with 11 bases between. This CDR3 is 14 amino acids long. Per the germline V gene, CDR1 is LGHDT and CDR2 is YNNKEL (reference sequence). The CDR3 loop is CASSHRAGDYGYTF. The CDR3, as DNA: TGTGCCAGCAGCCACCGTGCAGGGGACTATGGCTACACCTTC.

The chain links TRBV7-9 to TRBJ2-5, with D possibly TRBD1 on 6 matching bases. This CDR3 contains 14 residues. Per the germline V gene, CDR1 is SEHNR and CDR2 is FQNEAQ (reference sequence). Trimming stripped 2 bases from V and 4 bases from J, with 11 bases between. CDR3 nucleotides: TGTGCCAGCAGCTTACAGTGGGGGCTAGAGACCCAGTACTTC. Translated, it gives CASSLQWGLETQYF.

The CDR3 is CASKLAFPPNEQYF. For the CDR3, the DNA is TGTGCCAGCAAACTAGCGTTCCCCCCTAACGAGCAGTACTTC. The V and J genes are TRBV2 and TRBJ2-7, with 7 bases matching TRBD2. Germline V gives CDR1 SNHLY, CDR2 FYNNEI. J was trimmed by 5 bases and V by 7 bases; bases with no gene match: 11. The CDR3 covers 14 residues.

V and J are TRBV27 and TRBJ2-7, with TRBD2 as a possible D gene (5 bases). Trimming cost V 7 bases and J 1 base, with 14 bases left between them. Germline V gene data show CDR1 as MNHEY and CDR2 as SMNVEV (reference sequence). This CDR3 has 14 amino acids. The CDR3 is CASKRTPDSYEQYF. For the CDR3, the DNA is TGTGCCAGCAAGAGGACTCCCGATTCCTACGAGCAGTACTTC.

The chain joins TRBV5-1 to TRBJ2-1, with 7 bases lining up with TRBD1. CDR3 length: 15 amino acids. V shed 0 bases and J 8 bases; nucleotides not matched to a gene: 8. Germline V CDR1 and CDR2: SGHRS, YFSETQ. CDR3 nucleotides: TGCGCCAGCAGCTTGGAGAGGGGGCCTGTGGATGAGCAGTTCTTC. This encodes CASSLERGPVDEQFF.

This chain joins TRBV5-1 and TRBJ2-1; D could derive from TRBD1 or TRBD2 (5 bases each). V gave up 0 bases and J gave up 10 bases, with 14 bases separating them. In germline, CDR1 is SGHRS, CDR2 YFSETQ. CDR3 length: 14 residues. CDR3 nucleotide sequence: TGCGCCAGCAGCTTGGCCGCCGGGGCGAGCGAGCAGTTCTTC. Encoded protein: CASSLAAGASEQFF.

CDR3 in amino acids: CASSQVSSYNSPLHF. CDR3 coding DNA: TGTGCCAGCAGCCAAGTCAGCTCCTATAATTCACCCCTCCACTTT. This chain connects TRBV3-1 (or the pseudogene TRBV3-2) to TRBJ1-6; D remains unclear. Germline values: CDR1 LGHDT, CDR2 YNNKEL (reference sequence). V was clipped by 1 base and J by 0 bases, with 4 bases between them. This CDR3 contains 15 residues.

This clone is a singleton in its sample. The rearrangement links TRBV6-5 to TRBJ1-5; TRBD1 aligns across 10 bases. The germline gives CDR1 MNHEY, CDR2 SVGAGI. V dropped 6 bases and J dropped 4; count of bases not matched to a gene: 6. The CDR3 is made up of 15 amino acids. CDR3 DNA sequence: TGTGCCAGCAGCCCCGGACAGGGGGGGAATCAGCCCCAGCATTTT. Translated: CASSPGQGGNQPQHF.

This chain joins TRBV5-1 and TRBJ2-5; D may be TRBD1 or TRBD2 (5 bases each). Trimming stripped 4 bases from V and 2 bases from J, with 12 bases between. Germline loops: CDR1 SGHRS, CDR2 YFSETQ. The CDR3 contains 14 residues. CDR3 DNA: TGCGCCAGCAGCACCGGGACCGGTCAAGAGACCCAGTACTTC. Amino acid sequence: CASSTGTGQETQYF.

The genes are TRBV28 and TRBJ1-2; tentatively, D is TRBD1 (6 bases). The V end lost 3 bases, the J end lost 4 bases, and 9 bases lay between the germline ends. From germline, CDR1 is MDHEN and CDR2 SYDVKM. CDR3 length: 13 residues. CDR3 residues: CASSFVGAYGYTF. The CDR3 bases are TGTGCCAGCAGTTTCGTGGGGGCCTATGGCTACACCTTC.

This CDR3 reads CASTVGQGLVPGELFF. The CDR3 nucleotides are TGTGCCAGCACTGTGGGACAGGGGTTGGTCCCCGGGGAGCTGTTTTTT. This sequence joins TRBV2 and TRBJ2-2, with TRBD1 identical over 10 bases. Trimming took 7 bases from V and 6 from J; bases not matched to a gene: 11. This CDR3 contains 16 residues. Germline values: CDR1 SNHLY, CDR2 FYNNEI.

The CDR3 spells CASGSSSYEQYF. The CDR3, as DNA: TGTGCCAGCGGCTCGTCCTCCTACGAGCAGTACTTC. The gene calls are TRBV28 and TRBJ2-7; D unresolved. Between the trimmed V and J ends, which lost 8 bases and 0 bases, there was a span of 8 bases. The CDR3 consists of 12 residues. Germline V lookup: CDR1 MDHEN, CDR2 SYDVKM.

The CDR3 sequence: CASSESVGGGELFF. Written as DNA, the CDR3 is TGTGCCAGCAGTGAATCTGTAGGTGGCGGGGAGCTGTTTTTT. The chain recombines TRBV25-1 with TRBJ2-2; D call uncertain. The CDR3 extends over 14 amino acids. V lost 1 base and J lost 7, with 10 bases in between. Germline V lookup: CDR1 MGHDK, CDR2 SYGVNS.

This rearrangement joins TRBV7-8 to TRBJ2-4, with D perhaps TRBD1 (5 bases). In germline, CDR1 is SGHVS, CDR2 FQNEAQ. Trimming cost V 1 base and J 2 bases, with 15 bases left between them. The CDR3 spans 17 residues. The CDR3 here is CASSLVGQGRPKNIQYF. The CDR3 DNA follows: TGTGCCAGCAGCTTAGTCGGGCAGGGTAGACCCAAAAACATTCAGTACTTC.

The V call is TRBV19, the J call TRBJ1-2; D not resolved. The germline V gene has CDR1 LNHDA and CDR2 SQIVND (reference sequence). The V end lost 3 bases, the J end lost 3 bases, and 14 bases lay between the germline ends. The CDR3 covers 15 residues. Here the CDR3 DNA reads TGTGCCAGTAGTATGGGTCGAGGGTCTGACTATGGCTACACCTTC. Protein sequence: CASSMGRGSDYGYTF.

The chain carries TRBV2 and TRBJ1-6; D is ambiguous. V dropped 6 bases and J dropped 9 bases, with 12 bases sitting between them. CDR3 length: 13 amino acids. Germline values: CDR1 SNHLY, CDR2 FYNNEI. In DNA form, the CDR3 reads TGTGCCAGCAGAAGTGACCCTCGTTCACCCCTCCACTTT. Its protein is CASRSDPRSPLHF.

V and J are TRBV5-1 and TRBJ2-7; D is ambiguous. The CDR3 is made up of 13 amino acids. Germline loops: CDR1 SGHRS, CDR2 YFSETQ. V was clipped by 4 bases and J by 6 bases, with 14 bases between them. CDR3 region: CASSERAWGEQYF. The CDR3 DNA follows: TGCGCCAGCAGCGAGCGAGCATGGGGCGAGCAGTACTTC.

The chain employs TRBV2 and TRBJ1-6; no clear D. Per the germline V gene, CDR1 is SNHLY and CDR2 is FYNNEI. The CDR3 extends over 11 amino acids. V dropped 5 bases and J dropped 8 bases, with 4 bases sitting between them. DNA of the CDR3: TGTGCCAGCAGTTTAGATTCACCCCTCCACTTT. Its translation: CASSLDSPLHF.

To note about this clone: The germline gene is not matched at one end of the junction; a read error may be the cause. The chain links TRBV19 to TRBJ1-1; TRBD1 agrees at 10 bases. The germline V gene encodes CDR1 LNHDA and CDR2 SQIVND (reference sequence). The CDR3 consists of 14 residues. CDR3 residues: CASSLDRGPAEAFF. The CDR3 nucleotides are TGTGCCAGTAGTTTAGACAGGGGGCCTGCTGAAGCTTTCTTT.

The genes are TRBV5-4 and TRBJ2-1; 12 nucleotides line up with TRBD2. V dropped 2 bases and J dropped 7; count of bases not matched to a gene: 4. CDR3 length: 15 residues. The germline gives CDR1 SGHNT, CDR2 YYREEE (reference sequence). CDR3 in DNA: TGTGCCAGCAGCTTTCAACTAGCGGGGGGTAATGAGCAGTTCTTC. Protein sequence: CASSFQLAGGNEQFF.